These 3 T cell receptor beta chains share one sample of origin, sequenced in a study of blood T cells in healthy people across ages (dated by TCRdb to between 2015 and 2016). The library was generated by 5' RACE. Sequencing used an Illumina HiSeq 2500. The second PCR ran for roughly 7 to 12 cycles and used a J-beta primer mix along with a sample-barcoded 5' primer. TCRdb reprocessed the public reads (quality trimming at Q25 with fastp, clone calling with MiXCR) and kept in-frame beta chains. CDR3 protein sequences are deduplicated, and each keeps its most common genes and DNA. This sample lists approximately 960,000 distinct CDR3 sequences; 25% to 30% were detected once. The biggest ten clones account for roughly a tenth of the sample. Another study also made use of these data, one on T cells of mothers and their children.

Source material: blood. The receptors derive from a woman aged 40 to 50 in good health.

This clonotype was detected a few times. The chain couples TRBV14 to TRBJ2-1, with D perhaps TRBD2 (6 bases). The CDR3 has 15 residues. Deletions cut 1 base from V and 8 bases from J, with 15 bases between. CDR1 SGHDN and CDR2 FVKESK come from the germline V gene. CDR3 in amino acids: CASSQVRGVGDEQFF. The CDR3 coding sequence is TGTGCCAGCAGCCAAGTGCGCGGGGTCGGCGATGAGCAGTTCTTC. Filled out from reference TRBV14 and TRBJ2-1, the complete variable domain reads EAGVTQFPSHSVIEKGQTVTLRCDPISGHDNLYWYRRVMGKEIKFLLHFVKESKQDESGMPNNRFLAERTGGTYSTLKVQPAELEDSGVYFCASSQVRGVGDEQFFGPGTRLTVL.

Worth noting for this clonotype: This may arise from a read error, as a much more abundant clone is one base away. The chain has TRBV9 and TRBJ1-1, with D possibly matching TRBD1 (5 bases). Trimming cost V 5 bases and J 0 bases, with 11 bases left between them. This CDR3 has 14 residues. The germline V gene has CDR1 SGDLS and CDR2 YYNGEE. The CDR3 sequence is CASSPAGLNTEAFF. CDR3 DNA: TGTGCCAGCAGTCCTGCAGGGTTGAACACTGAAGCTTTCTTT.

This clonotype occurred many times. This chain uses TRBV6-2 or TRBV6-3 with TRBJ2-1; 10 nucleotides match TRBD2. CDR1 is MNHEY, CDR2 SVGEGT, per germline. The CDR3 runs 14 residues. V shed 10 bases and J 6 bases; nucleotides not matched to a gene: 9. The CDR3 DNA reads TGTGCCAACAAAGCGGGACTAGCGTGCAATGAGCAGTTCTTC. Encoded protein: CANKAGLACNEQFF.